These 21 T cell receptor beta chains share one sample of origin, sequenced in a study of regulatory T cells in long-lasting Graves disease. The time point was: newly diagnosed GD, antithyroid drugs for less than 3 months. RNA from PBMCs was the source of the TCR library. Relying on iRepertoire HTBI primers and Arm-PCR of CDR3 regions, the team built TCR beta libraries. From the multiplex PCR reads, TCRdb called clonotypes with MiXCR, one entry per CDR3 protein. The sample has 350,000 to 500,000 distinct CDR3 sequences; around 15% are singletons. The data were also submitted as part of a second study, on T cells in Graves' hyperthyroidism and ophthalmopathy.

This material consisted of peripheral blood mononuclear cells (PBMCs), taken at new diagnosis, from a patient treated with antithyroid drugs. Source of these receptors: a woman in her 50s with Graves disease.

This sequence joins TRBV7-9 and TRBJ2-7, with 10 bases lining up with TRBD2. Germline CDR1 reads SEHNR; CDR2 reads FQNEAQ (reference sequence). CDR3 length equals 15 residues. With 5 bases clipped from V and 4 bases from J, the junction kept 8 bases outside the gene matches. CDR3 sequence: CASSRRTSGNYEQYF. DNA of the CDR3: TGTGCCAGCAGCCGGCGGACTAGCGGAAATTACGAGCAGTACTTC.

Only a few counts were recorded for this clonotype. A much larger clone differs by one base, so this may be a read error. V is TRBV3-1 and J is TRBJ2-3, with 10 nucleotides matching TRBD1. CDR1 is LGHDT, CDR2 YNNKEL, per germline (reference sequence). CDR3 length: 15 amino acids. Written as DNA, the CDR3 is TGTGCCAGCAGCCAACTCGGGACAGGGGCAAATGAGCAGTCCTTC. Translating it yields CASSQLGTGANEQSF.

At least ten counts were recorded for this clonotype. The CDR3 reads CASSQATYGYTF. As DNA, the CDR3 is TGTGCCAGCAGCCAAGCGACCTATGGCTACACCTTC. This chain joins TRBV3-1 and TRBJ1-2; D is ambiguous. The CDR3 sequence is 12 residues long. CDR1 is LGHDT and CDR2 is YNNKEL in the germline V gene (reference sequence). V was pared by 1 base and J by 4 bases, with 4 bases between. Full variable domain (missing parts from reference TRBV3-1 and TRBJ1-2): DTAVSQTPKYLVTQMGNDKSIKCEQNLGHDTMYWYKQDSKKFLKIMFSYNNKELIINETVPNRFSPKSPDKAHLNLHINSLELGDSAVYFCASSQATYGYTFGSGTRLTVV.

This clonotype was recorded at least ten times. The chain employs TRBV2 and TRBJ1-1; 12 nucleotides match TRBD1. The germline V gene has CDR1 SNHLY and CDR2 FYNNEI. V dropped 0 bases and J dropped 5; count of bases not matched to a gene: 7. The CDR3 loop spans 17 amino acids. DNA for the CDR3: TGTGCCAGCAGTGAAGCAGTGGGACAGGGGGCTTGGACTGAAGCTTTCTTT. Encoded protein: CASSEAVGQGAWTEAFF.

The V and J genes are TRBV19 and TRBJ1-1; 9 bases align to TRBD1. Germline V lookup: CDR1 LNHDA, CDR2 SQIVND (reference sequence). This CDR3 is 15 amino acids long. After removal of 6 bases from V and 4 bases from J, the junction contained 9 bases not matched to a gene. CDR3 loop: CASSQQGAESTEAFF. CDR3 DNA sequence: TGTGCCAGTAGCCAACAGGGGGCGGAGAGCACTGAAGCTTTCTTT.

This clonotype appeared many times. The DNA for the CDR3 is TGTGCCAGCAGTTACTCCCGTAGCAATGAGCAGTTCTTC. Residues: CASSYSRSNEQFF. The chain joins TRBV6-5 to TRBJ2-1; D not certain. V dropped 0 bases and J dropped 6 bases, with 6 bases sitting between them. Germline assignment: CDR1 MNHEY and CDR2 SVGAGI. The CDR3 sequence is 13 residues long.

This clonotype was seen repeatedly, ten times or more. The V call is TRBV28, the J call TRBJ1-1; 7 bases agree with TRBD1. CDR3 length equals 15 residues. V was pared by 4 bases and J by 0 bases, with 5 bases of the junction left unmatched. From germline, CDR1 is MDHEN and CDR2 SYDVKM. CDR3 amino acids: CASSSAGTVNTEAFF. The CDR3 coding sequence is TGTGCCAGCAGTTCTGCAGGGACAGTGAACACTGAAGCTTTCTTT.

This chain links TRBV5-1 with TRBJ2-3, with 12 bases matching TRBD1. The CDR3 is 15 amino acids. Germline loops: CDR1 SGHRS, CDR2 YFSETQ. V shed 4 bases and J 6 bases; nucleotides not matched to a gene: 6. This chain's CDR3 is CASSPPGTGGDTQYF. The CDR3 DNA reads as TGCGCCAGCAGCCCCCCCGGGACAGGGGGCGATACGCAGTATTTT.

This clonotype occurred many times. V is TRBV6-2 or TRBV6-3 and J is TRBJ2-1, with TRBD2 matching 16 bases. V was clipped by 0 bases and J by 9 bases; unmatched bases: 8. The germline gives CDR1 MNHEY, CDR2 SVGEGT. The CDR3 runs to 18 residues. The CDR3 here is CASSYSPGLAGGAGEQFF. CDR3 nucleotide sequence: TGTGCCAGCAGTTACTCACCGGGACTAGCGGGGGGGGCGGGTGAGCAGTTCTTC.

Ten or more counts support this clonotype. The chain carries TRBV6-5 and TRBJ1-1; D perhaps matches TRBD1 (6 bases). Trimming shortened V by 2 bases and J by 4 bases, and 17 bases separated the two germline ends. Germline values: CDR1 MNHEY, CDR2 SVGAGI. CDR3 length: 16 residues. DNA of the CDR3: TGTGCCAGCAGTTACGGGGGGGGGCGGGTGAGCACTGAAGCTTTCTTT. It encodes CASSYGGGRVSTEAFF.

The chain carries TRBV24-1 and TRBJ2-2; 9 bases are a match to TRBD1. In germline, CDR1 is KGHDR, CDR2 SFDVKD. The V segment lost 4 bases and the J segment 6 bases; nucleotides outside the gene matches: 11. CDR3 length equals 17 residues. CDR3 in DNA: TGTGCCACCAGTGAACCTCCGGGACAGGGTACCGCCGGGGAGCTGTTTTTT. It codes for CATSEPPGQGTAGELFF.

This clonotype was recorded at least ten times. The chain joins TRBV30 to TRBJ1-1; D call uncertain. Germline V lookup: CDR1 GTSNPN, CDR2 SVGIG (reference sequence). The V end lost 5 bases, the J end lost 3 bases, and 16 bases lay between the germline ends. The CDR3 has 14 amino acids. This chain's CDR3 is CAWCLAAKDTEAFF. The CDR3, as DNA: TGTGCCTGGTGTCTCGCCGCTAAGGACACTGAAGCTTTCTTT.

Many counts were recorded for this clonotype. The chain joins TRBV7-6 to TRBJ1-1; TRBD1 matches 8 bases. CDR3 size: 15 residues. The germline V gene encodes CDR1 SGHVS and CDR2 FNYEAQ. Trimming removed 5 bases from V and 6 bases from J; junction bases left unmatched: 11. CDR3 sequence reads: CASSAWTGKVSEAFF. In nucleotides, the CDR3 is TGTGCCAGCAGCGCATGGACAGGGAAAGTCTCTGAAGCTTTCTTT.

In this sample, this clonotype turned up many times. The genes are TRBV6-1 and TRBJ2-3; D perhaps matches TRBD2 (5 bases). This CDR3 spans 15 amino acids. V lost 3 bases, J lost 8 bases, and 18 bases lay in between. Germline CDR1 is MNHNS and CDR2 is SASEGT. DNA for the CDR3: TGTGCCAGCAGTGAGTCTAGCTCCTCACCCGGTACGCAGTATTTT. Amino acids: CASSESSSSPGTQYF.

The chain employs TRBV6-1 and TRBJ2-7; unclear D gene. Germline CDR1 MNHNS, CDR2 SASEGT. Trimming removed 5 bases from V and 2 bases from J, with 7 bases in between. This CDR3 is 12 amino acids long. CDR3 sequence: CASSPSTYEQYF. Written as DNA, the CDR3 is TGTGCCAGCAGTCCAAGTACCTACGAGCAGTACTTC.

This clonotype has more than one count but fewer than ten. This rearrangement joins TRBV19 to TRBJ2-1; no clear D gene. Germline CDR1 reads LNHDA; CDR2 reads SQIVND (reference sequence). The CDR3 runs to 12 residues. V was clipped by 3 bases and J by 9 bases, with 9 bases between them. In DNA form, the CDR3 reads TGTGCCAGTAGTATCAGGAACACTGAGCAGTTCTTC. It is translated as CASSIRNTEQFF.

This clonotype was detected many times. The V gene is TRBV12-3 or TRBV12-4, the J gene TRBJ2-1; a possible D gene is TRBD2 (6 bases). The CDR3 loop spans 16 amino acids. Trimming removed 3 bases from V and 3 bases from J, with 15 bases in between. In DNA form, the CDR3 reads TGTGCCAGCAGTTTGACGGGTGGTAGCGGCTACAATGAGCAGTTCTTC. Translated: CASSLTGGSGYNEQFF.

CDR3 bases: TGTGCCAGCAGCTTAGCGGATAGCGGTCCTAGCACAGATACGCAGTATTTT. Translating it yields CASSLADSGPSTDTQYF. The chain recombines TRBV7-2 with TRBJ2-3, with a possible D match to TRBD2 (6 bases). CDR1 and CDR2 (germline): SGHTA, FQGNSA. V was trimmed by 0 bases and J by 0 bases, leaving 13 bases between them. The length of the CDR3 is 17 residues. Supplemented by reference TRBV7-2 and TRBJ2-3, the full variable domain reads GAGVSQSPSNKVTEKGKDVELRCDPISGHTALYWYRQSLGQGLEFLIYFQGNSAPDKSGLPSDRFSAERTGGSVSTLTIQRTQQEDSAVYLCASSLADSGPSTDTQYFGPGTRLTVL.

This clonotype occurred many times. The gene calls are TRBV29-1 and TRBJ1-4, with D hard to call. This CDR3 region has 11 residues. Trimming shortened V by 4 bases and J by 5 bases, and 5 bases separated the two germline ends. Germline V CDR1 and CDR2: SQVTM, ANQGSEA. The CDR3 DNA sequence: TGCAGCGTTGGTGGGAATGAAAAACTGTTTTTT. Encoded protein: CSVGGNEKLFF. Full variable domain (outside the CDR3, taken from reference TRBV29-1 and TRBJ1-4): SAVISQKPSRDICQRGTSLTIQCQVDSQVTMMFWYRQQPGQSLTLIATANQGSEATYESGFVIDKFPISRPNLTFSTLTVSNMSPEDSSIYLCSVGGNEKLFFGSGTQLSVL.

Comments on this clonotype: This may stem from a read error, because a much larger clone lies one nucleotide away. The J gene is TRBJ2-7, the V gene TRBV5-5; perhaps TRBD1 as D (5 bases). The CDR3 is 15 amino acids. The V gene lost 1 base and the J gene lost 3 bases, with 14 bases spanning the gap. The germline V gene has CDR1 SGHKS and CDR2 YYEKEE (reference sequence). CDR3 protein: CASSLRGVDSYEQYF. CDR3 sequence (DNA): TGTGCCAGCAGCTTGAGGGGTGTTGACAGCTACGAGCAGTACTTC. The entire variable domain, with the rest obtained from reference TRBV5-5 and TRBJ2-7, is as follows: DAGVTQSPTHLIKTRGQQVTLRCSPISGHKSVSWYQQVLGQGPQFIFQYYEKEERGRGNFPDRFSARQFPNYSSELNVNALLLGDSALYLCASSLRGVDSYEQYFGPGTRLTVT.

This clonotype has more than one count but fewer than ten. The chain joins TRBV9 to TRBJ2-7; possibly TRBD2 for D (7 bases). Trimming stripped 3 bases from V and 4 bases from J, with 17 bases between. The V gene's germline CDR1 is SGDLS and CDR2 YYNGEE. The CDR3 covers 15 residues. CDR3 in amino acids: CASSAKDGGPYEQYF. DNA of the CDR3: TGTGCCAGCAGCGCCAAGGACGGGGGGCCTTACGAGCAGTACTTC.